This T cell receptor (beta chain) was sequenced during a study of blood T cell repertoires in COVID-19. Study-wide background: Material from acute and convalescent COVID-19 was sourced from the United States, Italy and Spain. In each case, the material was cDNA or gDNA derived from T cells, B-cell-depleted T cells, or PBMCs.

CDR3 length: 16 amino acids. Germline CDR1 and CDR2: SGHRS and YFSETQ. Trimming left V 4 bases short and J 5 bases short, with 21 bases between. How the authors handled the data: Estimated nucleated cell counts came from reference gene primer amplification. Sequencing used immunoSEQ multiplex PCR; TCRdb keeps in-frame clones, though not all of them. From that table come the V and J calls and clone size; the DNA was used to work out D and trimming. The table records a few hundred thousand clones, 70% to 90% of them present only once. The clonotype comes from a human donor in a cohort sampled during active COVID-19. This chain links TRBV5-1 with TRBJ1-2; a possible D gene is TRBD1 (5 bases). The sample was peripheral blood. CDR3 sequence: CASSPDPTTDPYGYTF. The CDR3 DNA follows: TGCGCCAGCAGCCCCGACCCGACGACAGATCCTTATGGCTACACCTTC.